The sample holds many counts of the clone carrying this T cell receptor beta chain. Its antigen is unknown. Among the hyperthyroidism patients, all were newly diagnosed, aged 18 to 65, with under 2 months' duration. Ineligible for inclusion were patients with other autoimmune diseases, uncontrolled infections, pregnancy or lactation. The study amplified TCR beta CDR3 regions using RNA transcripts. The first round was an RT-PCR with HTBI primers, and the second round was a multiplex PCR. TCRdb reanalysed the multiplex PCR reads using MiXCR and keeps one entry per CDR3 protein. The sample consists of around 1.1 million distinct CDR3 sequences, roughly 35% of them appearing once. CDR3 length equals 14 residues. Germline V gives CDR1 SGHRS, CDR2 YFSETQ. With 0 bases removed from V and 7 bases from J, the gap between germline ends came to 13 bases. The data were obtained in a study of Graves' ophthalmopathy and Graves' hyperthyroidism.

Overall study findings and caveats: Appearing in blood as well were most expanded thyroid clonotypes above 0.001 frequency. Cross-validated, the 13-signature model showed 87.88%/81.08% sensitivity/specificity, and 80%/75% in the test set.

Input material: peripheral blood or thyroid tissue (not recorded which). The TCR originated in an adult man with Graves' hyperthyroidism. The chain couples TRBV5-1 to TRBJ1-2; unclear D gene. The CDR3 loop is CASSLDFGPSGYTF. CDR3 DNA: TGCGCCAGCAGCTTGGATTTTGGGCCCTCTGGCTACACCTTC.